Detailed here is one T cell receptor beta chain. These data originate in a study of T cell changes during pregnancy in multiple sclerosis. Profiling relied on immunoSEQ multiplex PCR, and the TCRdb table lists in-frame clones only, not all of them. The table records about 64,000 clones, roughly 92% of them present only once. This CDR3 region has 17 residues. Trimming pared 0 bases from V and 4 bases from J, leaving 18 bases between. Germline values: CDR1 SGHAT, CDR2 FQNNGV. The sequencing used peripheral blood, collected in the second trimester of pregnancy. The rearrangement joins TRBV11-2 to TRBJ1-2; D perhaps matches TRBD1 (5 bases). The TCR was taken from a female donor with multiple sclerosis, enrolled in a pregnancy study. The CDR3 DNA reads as TGTGCCAGCAGCTTAGATCGGGGGGGGATCCTTTCCTATGGCTACACCTTC. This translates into CASSLDRGGILSYGYTF.